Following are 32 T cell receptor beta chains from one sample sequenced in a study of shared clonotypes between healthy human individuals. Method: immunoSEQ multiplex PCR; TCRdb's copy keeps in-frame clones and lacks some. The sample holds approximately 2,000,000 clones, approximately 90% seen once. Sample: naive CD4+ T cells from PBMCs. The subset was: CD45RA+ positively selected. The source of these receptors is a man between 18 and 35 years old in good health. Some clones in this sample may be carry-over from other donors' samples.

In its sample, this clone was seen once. CDR3 sequence (DNA): TGCAGTGAGGGGTTAGACGATGAGCAGTTCTTC. Protein sequence: CSEGLDDEQFF. V and J are TRBV20-1 and TRBJ2-1; D might be TRBD1 (5 bases). Germline V gene sequence: CDR1 DFQATT, CDR2 SNEGSKA (reference sequence). Trimming removed 7 bases at V and 8 bases at J, with 12 bases between. The CDR3 extends over 11 amino acids.

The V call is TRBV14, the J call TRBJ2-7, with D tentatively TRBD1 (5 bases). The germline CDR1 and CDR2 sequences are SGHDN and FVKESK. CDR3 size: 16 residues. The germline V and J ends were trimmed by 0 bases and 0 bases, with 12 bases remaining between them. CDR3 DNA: TGTGCCAGCAGCCAAGATTCAAACAGGAGCTCCTACGAGCAGTACTTC. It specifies CASSQDSNRSSYEQYF. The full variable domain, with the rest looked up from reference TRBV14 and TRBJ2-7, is EAGVTQFPSHSVIEKGQTVTLRCDPISGHDNLYWYRRVMGKEIKFLLHFVKESKQDESGMPNNRFLAERTGGTYSTLKVQPAELEDSGVYFCASSQDSNRSSYEQYFGPGTRLTVT.

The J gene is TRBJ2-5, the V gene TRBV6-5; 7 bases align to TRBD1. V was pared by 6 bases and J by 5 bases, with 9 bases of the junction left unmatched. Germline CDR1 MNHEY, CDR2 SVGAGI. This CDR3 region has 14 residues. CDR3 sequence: CASRGVVRGETQYF. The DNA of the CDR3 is TGTGCCAGCAGGGGGGTAGTCAGGGGGGAGACCCAGTACTTC.

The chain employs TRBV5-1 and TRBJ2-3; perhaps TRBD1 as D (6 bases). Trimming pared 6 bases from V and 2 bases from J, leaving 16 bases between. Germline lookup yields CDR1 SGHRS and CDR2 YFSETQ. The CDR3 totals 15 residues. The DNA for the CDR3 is TGCGCCAGCAAACCAATACAGGGATCCACAGATACGCAGTATTTT. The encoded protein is CASKPIQGSTDTQYF.

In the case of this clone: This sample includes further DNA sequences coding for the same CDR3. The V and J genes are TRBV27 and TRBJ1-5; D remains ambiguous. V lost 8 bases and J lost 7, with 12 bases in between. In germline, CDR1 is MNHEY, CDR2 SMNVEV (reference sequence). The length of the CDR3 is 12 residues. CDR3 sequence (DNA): TGTGCCAGCTCACCTGGTGGACAGCCCCAGCATTTT. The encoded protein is CASSPGGQPQHF.

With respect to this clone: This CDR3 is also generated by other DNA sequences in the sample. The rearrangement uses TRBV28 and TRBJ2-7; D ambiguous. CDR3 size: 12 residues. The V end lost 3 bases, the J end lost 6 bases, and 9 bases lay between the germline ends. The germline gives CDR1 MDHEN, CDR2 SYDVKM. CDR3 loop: CASSLSGLEQYF. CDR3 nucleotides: TGTGCCAGCAGTTTGTCCGGGCTCGAGCAGTACTTC.

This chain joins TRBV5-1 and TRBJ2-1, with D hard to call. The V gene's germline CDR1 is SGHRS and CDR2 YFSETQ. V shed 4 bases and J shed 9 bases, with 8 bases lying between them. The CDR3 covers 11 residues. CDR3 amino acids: CASSVDGEQFF. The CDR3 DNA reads TGCGCCAGCAGCGTGGACGGTGAGCAGTTCTTC. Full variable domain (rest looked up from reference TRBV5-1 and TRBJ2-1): KAGVTQTPRYLIKTRGQQVTLSCSPISGHRSVSWYQQTPGQGLQFLFEYFSETQRNKGNFPGRFSGRQFSNSRSEMNVSTLELGDSALYLCASSVDGEQFFGPGTRLTVL.

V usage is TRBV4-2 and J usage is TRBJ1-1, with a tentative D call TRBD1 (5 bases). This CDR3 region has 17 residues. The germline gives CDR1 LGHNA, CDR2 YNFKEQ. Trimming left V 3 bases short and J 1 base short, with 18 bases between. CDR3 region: CASSQNLRQTQNTEAFF. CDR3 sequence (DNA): TGTGCCAGCAGCCAGAATCTTCGACAGACCCAGAACACTGAAGCTTTCTTT.

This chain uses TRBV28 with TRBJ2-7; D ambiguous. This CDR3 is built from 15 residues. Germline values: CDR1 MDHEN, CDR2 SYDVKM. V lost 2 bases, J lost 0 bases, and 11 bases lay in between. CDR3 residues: CASSLAGPSSYEQYF. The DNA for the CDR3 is TGTGCCAGCAGTTTAGCTGGCCCTAGCTCCTACGAGCAGTACTTC.

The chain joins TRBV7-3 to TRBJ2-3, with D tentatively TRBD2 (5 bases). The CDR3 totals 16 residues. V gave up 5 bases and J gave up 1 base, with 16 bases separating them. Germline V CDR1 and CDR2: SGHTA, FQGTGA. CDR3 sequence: CASSPFGGPRTDTQYF. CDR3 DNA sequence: TGTGCCAGCAGCCCCTTTGGCGGGCCCCGCACAGATACGCAGTATTTT.

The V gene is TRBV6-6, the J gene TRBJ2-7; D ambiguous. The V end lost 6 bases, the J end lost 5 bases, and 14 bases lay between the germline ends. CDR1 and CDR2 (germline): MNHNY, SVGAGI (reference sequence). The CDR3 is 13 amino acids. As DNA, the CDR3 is TGTGCCAGCAGCCAACCGGAGAATAACGAGCAGTACTTC. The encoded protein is CASSQPENNEQYF.

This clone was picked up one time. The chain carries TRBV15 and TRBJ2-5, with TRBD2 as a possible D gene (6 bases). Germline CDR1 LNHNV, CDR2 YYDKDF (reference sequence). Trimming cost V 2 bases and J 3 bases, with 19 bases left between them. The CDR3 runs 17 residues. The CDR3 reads CATSRSPVSRTKETQYF. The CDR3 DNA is TGTGCCACCAGCAGATCGCCCGTATCTAGGACTAAAGAGACCCAGTACTTC.

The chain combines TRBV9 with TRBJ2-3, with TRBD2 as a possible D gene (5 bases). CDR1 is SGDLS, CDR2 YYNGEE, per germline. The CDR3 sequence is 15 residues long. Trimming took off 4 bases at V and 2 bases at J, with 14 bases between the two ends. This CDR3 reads CASSSLVKNTDTQYF. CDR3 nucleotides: TGTGCCAGCAGCTCACTAGTCAAAAACACAGATACGCAGTATTTT.

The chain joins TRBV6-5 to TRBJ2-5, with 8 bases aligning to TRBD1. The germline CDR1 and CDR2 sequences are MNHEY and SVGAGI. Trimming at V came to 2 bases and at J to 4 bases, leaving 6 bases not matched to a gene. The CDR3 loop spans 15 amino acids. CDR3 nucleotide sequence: TGTGCCAGCAGTTACCGCAGGACAGGGCGAGAGACCCAGTACTTC. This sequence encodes CASSYRRTGRETQYF.

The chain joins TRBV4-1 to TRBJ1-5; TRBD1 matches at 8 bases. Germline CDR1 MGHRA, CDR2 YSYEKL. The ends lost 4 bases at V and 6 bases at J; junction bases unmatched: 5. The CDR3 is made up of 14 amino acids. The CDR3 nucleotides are TGCGCCAGCAGCCCAAGACAGGGGACTCAGCCCCAGCATTTT. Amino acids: CASSPRQGTQPQHF.

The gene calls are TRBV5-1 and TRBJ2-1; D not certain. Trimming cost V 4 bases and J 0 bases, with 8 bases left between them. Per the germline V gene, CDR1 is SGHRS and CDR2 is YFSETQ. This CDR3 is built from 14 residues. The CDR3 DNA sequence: TGCGCCAGCAGCCCGGTAGGCTCCTACAATGAGCAGTTCTTC. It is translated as CASSPVGSYNEQFF.

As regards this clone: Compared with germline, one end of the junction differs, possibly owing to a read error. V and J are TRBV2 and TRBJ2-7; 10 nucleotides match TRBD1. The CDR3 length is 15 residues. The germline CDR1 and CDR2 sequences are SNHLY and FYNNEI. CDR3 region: CASSEERTGGNEQYF. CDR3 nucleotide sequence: TGTGCCAGCAGCGAAGAAAGGACAGGGGGAAACGAGCAGTACTTC.

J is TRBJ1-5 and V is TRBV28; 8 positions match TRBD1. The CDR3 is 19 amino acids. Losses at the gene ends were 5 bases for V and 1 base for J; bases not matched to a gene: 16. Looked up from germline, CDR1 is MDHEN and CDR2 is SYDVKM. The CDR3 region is CASSVSSGGALRSNQPQHF. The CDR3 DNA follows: TGTGCCAGCAGTGTCTCCTCAGGGGGCGCGCTGAGAAGCAATCAGCCCCAGCATTTT.

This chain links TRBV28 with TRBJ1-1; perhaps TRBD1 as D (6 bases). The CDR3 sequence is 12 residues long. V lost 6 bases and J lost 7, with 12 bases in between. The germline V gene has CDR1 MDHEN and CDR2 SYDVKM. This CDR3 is CASSPGVGEAFF. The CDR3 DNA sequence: TGTGCCAGCAGCCCAGGGGTGGGTGAAGCTTTCTTT. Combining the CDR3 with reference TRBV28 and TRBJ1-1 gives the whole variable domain DVKVTQSSRYLVKRTGEKVFLECVQDMDHENMFWYRQDPGLGLRLIYFSYDVKMKEKGDIPEGYSVSREKKERFSLILESASTNQTSMYLCASSPGVGEAFFGQGTRLTVV.

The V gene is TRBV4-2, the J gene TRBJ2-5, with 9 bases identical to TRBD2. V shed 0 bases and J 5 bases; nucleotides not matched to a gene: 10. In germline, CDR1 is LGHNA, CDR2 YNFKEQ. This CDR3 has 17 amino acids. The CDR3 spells CASSQEVHSGSRETQYF. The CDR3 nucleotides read TGTGCCAGCAGCCAAGAGGTACATAGCGGGAGTAGGGAGACCCAGTACTTC.

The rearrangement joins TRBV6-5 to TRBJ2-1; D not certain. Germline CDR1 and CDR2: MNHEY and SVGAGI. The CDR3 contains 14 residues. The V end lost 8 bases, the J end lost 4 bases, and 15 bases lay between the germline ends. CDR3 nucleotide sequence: TGTGCCAGCCAGAAGGCGTCTGGTTACAATGAGCAGTTCTTC. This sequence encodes CASQKASGYNEQFF.

CDR3: CASSQDPPGGEIPEKLFF. The CDR3 DNA is TGTGCCAGCAGCCAAGATCCCCCTGGGGGTGAGATTCCTGAAAAACTGTTTTTT. The chain recombines TRBV14 with TRBJ1-4; a possible D gene is TRBD1 (5 bases). Germline lookup yields CDR1 SGHDN and CDR2 FVKESK. CDR3 length equals 18 residues. Trimming pared 0 bases from V and 7 bases from J, leaving 21 bases between.

CDR3 sequence: CASSLVGTVGEQFF. The CDR3 DNA reads TGTGCCAGCAGCTTAGTTGGGACTGTAGGTGAGCAGTTCTTC. The chain joins TRBV7-2 to TRBJ2-1, with D perhaps matching TRBD2 (6 bases). The CDR3 runs 14 residues. Germline V CDR1 and CDR2: SGHTA, FQGNSA. Trimming pared 1 base from V and 9 bases from J, leaving 13 bases between.

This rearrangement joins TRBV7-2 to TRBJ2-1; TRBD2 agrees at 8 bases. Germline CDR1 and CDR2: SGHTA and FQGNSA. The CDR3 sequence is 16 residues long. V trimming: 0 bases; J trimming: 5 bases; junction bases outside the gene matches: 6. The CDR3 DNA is TGTGCCAGCAGCTTAGCGAGCGGGAGTACGAACAATGAGCAGTTCTTC. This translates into CASSLASGSTNNEQFF.

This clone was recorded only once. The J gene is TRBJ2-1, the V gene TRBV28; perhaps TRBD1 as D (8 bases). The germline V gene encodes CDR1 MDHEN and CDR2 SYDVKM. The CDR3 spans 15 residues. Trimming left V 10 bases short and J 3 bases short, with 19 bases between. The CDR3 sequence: CATQQGGLGYNEQFF. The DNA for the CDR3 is TGTGCCACCCAACAGGGGGGGTTGGGCTACAATGAGCAGTTCTTC.

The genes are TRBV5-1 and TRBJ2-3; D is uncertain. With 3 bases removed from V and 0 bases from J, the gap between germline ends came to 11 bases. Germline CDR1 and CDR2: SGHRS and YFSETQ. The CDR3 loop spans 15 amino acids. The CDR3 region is CASSSVGSSTDTQYF. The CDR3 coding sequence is TGCGCCAGCAGCTCTGTAGGATCTAGCACAGATACGCAGTATTTT.

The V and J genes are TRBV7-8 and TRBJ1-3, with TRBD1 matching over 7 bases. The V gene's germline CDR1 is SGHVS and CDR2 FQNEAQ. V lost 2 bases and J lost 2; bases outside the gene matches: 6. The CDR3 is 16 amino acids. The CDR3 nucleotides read TGTGCCAGCAGCTTATTCTACGGACAGGCTGGAAACACCATATATTTT. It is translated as CASSLFYGQAGNTIYF.

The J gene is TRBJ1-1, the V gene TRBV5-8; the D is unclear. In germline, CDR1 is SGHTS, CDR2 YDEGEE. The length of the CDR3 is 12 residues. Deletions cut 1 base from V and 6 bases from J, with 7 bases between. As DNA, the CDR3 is TGTGCCAGCAGCTTGTTAAGGGCTGAAGCTTTCTTT. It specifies CASSLLRAEAFF.

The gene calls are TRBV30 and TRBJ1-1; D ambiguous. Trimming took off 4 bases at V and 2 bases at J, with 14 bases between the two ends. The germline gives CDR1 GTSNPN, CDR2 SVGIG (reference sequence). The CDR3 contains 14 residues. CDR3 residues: CAWIAGLSNTEAFF. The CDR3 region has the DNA TGTGCCTGGATCGCCGGACTATCTAACACTGAAGCTTTCTTT.

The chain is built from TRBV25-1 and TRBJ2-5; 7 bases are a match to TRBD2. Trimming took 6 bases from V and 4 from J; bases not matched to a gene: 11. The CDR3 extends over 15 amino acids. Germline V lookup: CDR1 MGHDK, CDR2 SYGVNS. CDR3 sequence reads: CASRGGSRLIETQYF. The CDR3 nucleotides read TGTGCCAGCAGGGGGGGGTCTAGGTTGATAGAGACCCAGTACTTC.

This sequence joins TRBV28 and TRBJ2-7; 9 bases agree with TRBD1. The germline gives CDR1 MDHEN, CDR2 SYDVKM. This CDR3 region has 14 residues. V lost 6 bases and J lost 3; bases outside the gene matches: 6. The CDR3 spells CASRRQGEGYEQYF. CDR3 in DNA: TGTGCCAGCAGACGACAGGGGGAGGGCTACGAGCAGTACTTC.

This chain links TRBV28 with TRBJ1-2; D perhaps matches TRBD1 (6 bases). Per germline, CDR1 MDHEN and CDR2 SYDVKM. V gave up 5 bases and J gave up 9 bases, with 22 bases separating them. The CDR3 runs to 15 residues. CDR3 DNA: TGTGCCAGCAGTCTAAATGCGGGCAGGGGAATGCGCTACACCTTC. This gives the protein CASSLNAGRGMRYTF.